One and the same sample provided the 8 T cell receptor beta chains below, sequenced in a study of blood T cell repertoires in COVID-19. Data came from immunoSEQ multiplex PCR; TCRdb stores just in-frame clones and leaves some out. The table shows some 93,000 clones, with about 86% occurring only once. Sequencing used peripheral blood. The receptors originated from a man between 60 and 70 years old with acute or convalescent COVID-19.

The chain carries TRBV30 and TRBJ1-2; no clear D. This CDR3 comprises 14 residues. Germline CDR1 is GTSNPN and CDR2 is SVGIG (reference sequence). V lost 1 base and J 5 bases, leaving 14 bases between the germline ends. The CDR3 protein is CAWSAPNSGYGYTF. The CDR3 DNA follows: TGTGCCTGGAGTGCCCCTAATAGCGGGTATGGCTACACCTTC.

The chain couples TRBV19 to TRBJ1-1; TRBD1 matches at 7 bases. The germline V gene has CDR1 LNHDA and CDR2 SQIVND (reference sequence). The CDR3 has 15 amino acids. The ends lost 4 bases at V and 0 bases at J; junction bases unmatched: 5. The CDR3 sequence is CASSKVGQMNTEAFF. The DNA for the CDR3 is TGTGCCAGTAGTAAAGTGGGACAGATGAACACTGAAGCTTTCTTT.

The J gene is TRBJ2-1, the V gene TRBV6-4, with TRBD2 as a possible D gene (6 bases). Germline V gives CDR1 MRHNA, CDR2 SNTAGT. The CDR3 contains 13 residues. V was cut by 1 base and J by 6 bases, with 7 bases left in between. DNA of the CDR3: TGTGCCAGCAGTGACTGGGGGGTCAATGAGCAGTTCTTC. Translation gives CASSDWGVNEQFF.

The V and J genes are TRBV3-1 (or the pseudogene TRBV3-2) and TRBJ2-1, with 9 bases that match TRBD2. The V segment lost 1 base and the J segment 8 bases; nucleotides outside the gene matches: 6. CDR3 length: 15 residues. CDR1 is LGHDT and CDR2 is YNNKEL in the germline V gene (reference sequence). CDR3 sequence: CASSQVRGGAYEQFF. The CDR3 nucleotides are TGTGCCAGCAGCCAAGTACGCGGGGGGGCCTATGAGCAGTTCTTC.

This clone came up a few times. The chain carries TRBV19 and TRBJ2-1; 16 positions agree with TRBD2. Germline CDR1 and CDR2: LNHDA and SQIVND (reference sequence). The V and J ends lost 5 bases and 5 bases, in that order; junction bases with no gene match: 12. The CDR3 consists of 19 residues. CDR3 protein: CASSPTGLAGGWVHNEQFF. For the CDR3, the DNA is TGTGCCAGTAGTCCCACGGGACTAGCGGGGGGGTGGGTACACAATGAGCAGTTCTTC. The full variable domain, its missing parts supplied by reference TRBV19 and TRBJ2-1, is DGGITQSPKYLFRKEGQNVTLSCEQNLNHDAMYWYRQDPGQGLRLIYYSQIVNDFQKGDIAEGYSVSREKKESFPLTVTSAQKNPTAFYLCASSPTGLAGGWVHNEQFFGPGTRLTVL.

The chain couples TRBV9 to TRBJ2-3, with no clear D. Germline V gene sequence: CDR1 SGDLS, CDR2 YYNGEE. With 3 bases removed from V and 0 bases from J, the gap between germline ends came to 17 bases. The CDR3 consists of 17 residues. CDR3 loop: CASSGQNSPASTDTQYF. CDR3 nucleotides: TGTGCCAGCAGCGGACAAAACAGTCCAGCTAGCACAGATACGCAGTATTTT.

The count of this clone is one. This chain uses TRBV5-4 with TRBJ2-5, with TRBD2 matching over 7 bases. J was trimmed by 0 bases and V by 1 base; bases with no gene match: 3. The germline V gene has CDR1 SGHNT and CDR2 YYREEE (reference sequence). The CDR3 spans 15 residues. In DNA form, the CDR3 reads TGTGCCAGCAGCTTGCGGCTAGCGGACCAAGAGACCCAGTACTTC. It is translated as CASSLRLADQETQYF.

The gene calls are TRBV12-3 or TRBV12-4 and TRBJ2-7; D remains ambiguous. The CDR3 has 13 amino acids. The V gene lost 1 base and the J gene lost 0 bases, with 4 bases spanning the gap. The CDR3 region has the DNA TGTGCCAGCAGTTTAGGGGCCTCCTACGAGCAGTACTTC. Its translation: CASSLGASYEQYF.